These 26 T cell receptor beta chains were all obtained from the same sample, sequenced in a study of chemoradiotherapy in HPV16-positive cancers. Profiling relied on immunoSEQ multiplex PCR, and the TCRdb table lists in-frame clones only, not all of them. This sample has about 20,000 clones, with around 92% found just once. The sequencing here drew on blood, taken from a patient who underwent chemoradiotherapy. The receptors originated from a human donor with HPV-associated anogenital cancer.

The rearrangement links TRBV5-1 to TRBJ2-5; TRBD1 matches at 7 bases. This CDR3 contains 15 residues. The V gene's germline CDR1 is SGHRS and CDR2 YFSETQ. Trimming at V came to 7 bases and at J to 5 bases, leaving 14 bases not matched to a gene. The CDR3 DNA sequence: TGCGCCAGCGGCATCACAGGGGAAGCTTCGGAGACCCAGTACTTC. Protein: CASGITGEASETQYF. Full variable domain (rest looked up from reference TRBV5-1 and TRBJ2-5): KAGVTQTPRYLIKTRGQQVTLSCSPISGHRSVSWYQQTPGQGLQFLFEYFSETQRNKGNFPGRFSGRQFSNSRSEMNVSTLELGDSALYLCASGITGEASETQYFGPGTRLLVL.

The sample holds one count of this clone. J is TRBJ1-2 and V is TRBV7-9; 7 bases agree with TRBD1. V trimming: 5 bases; J trimming: 4 bases; junction bases outside the gene matches: 10. The CDR3 contains 15 residues. Germline V gives CDR1 SEHNR, CDR2 FQNEAQ (reference sequence). The CDR3 spells CASSPRTGATYGYTF. The CDR3 region has the DNA TGTGCCAGCAGCCCACGGACAGGAGCAACCTATGGCTACACCTTC.

Only a few counts were recorded for this clone. The V call is TRBV19, the J call TRBJ2-3; TRBD1 might be the D (6 bases). This CDR3 has 16 residues. Trimming removed 1 base at V and 1 base at J, with 12 bases between. CDR1 LNHDA and CDR2 SQIVND come from the germline V gene (reference sequence). The CDR3 reads CASSIAAAGGTDTQYF. For the CDR3, the DNA is TGTGCCAGTAGTATAGCGGCCGCAGGGGGCACAGATACGCAGTATTTT.

The chain joins TRBV6-1 to TRBJ2-5; no firm D call. This CDR3 region has 15 residues. The ends were cut back, 0 bases at V and 2 bases at J, with 10 bases in the middle. Germline CDR1 MNHNS, CDR2 SASEGT. The CDR3 nucleotides read TGTGCCAGCAGTGAAGCGCGGCTGAGACAAGAGACCCAGTACTTC. It is translated as CASSEARLRQETQYF.

The rearrangement joins TRBV2 to TRBJ2-1, with 7 nucleotides matching TRBD2. J lost 8 bases, V lost 11 bases, and 18 bases had no gene match. CDR3 length equals 15 residues. Per the germline V gene, CDR1 is SNHLY and CDR2 is FYNNEI. The CDR3 is CARRGGVVVGDEQFF. In nucleotides, the CDR3 is TGTGCCCGGAGGGGAGGGGTGGTAGTCGGAGATGAGCAGTTCTTC. Drawing the rest from reference TRBV2 and TRBJ2-1, the complete variable domain is EPEVTQTPSHQVTQMGQEVILRCVPISNHLYFYWYRQILGQKVEFLVSFYNNEISEKSEIFDDQFSVERPDGSNFTLKIRSTKLEDSAMYFCARRGGVVVGDEQFFGPGTRLTVL.

This clone was found a few times. The chain carries TRBV18 and TRBJ2-1; 10 positions match TRBD2. V trimming: 5 bases; J trimming: 12 bases; junction bases outside the gene matches: 10. Germline-derived CDR1 and CDR2 are KGHSH and LQKENI. The CDR3 is made up of 14 amino acids. CDR3 protein: CASSGTSDYPPQFF. The CDR3 DNA sequence: TGTGCCAGCTCAGGGACTAGCGATTACCCCCCGCAGTTCTTC.

V is TRBV28 and J is TRBJ1-2; D is unclear. This CDR3 is 14 amino acids long. Looked up from germline, CDR1 is MDHEN and CDR2 is SYDVKM. V lost 6 bases, J lost 4 bases, and 15 bases lay in between. As DNA, the CDR3 is TGTGCCAGCAGCACCCCCCGGGCCTCCTATGGCTACACCTTC. Translated, it gives CASSTPRASYGYTF.

In regard to this clone: Additional DNA sequences in this sample encode the identical CDR3. The chain joins TRBV6-5 to TRBJ1-3; no definite D call. V dropped 6 bases and J dropped 4 bases, with 13 bases sitting between them. The CDR3 totals 14 residues. The germline CDR1 and CDR2 sequences are MNHEY and SVGAGI. CDR3 sequence (DNA): TGTGCCAGCAGCCTTCACCGCGGGGGAAACACCATATATTTT. Amino acids: CASSLHRGGNTIYF.

J is TRBJ1-2 and V is TRBV6-5, with D perhaps TRBD1 (5 bases). This CDR3 spans 15 amino acids. Trimming took 2 bases from V and 6 from J, leaving 16 bases between them. Per germline, CDR1 MNHEY and CDR2 SVGAGI. CDR3 in amino acids: CASSYVGTVFNGYTF. The CDR3 DNA sequence: TGTGCCAGCAGTTACGTTGGGACGGTCTTTAATGGCTACACCTTC.

V is TRBV19 and J is TRBJ1-5, with D tentatively TRBD1 (6 bases). Germline V CDR1 and CDR2: LNHDA, SQIVND (reference sequence). CDR3 length: 17 residues. Trimming cost V 5 bases and J 6 bases, with 23 bases left between them. In DNA form, the CDR3 reads TGTGCCAGTAGTCGGACCCTCGACAGGCTAAACGGTCAGCCCCAGCATTTT. Translated: CASSRTLDRLNGQPQHF.

The chain has TRBV28 and TRBJ2-7; 10 bases are a match to TRBD2. The germline gives CDR1 MDHEN, CDR2 SYDVKM. The junction had 11 bases not matched to a gene; V was cut back by 6 bases and J by 0 bases. The CDR3 sequence is 17 residues long. The CDR3, as DNA: TGTGCCAGCAGAGAACCCTCGGGACTAGCGAACTCCTACGAGCAGTACTTC. This translates into CASREPSGLANSYEQYF.

The rearrangement uses TRBV10-3 and TRBJ1-1, with a tentative D call TRBD1 (6 bases). The V end lost 1 base, the J end lost 4 bases, and 13 bases lay between the germline ends. Per the germline V gene, CDR1 is ENHRY and CDR2 is SYGVKD. This CDR3 region has 15 residues. CDR3 sequence (DNA): TGTGCCATCAGTGAGTTGAACAGGGTGGGCACTGAAGCTTTCTTT. Protein sequence: CAISELNRVGTEAFF.

The CDR3, as DNA: TGTGCCAGCAGCCAAGAGCGACAGCCAAATTCACCCCTCCACTTT. It is translated as CASSQERQPNSPLHF. V usage is TRBV4-2 and J usage is TRBJ1-6; tentatively, D is TRBD1 (5 bases). Germline lookup yields CDR1 LGHNA and CDR2 YNFKEQ. The CDR3 has 15 amino acids. Between the trimmed V and J ends, which lost 0 bases and 7 bases, there was a span of 10 bases.

Written as DNA, the CDR3 is TGTGCCAGCAGTGCCCAAGGGGCACGGGCCAAAAACATTCAGTACTTC. Translated, it gives CASSAQGARAKNIQYF. The genes are TRBV6-1 and TRBJ2-4, with D possibly matching TRBD1 (5 bases). Germline CDR1 reads MNHNS; CDR2 reads SASEGT. With 4 bases removed from V and 1 base from J, the gap between germline ends came to 14 bases. The CDR3 has 16 residues.

The J gene is TRBJ2-7, the V gene TRBV9; 7 bases line up with TRBD2. Germline CDR1 is SGDLS and CDR2 is YYNGEE. J lost 9 bases, V lost 3 bases, and 12 bases had no gene match. The CDR3 contains 14 residues. The CDR3, as DNA: TGTGCCAGCAGCGAGGGTGAGGGAGGGGTGCGGCAGTACTTC. Translation: CASSEGEGGVRQYF.

The chain combines TRBV7-2 with TRBJ1-1, with D maybe TRBD1 (5 bases). CDR1 is SGHTA, CDR2 FQGNSA, per germline. Trimming shortened V by 4 bases and J by 3 bases, and 21 bases separated the two germline ends. The CDR3 is made up of 17 amino acids. The CDR3 bases are TGTGCCAGCAGCTACCTGGTACGGATGGGGGTACACACTGAAGCTTTCTTT. Amino acid sequence: CASSYLVRMGVHTEAFF.

The chain carries TRBV28 and TRBJ1-5, with a weak D call TRBD1 (6 bases). Germline CDR1 and CDR2: MDHEN and SYDVKM. Deletions cut 0 bases from V and 5 bases from J, with 11 bases between. The CDR3 has 15 amino acids. CDR3 amino acids: CASSLWSGGHQPQHF. CDR3 bases: TGTGCCAGCAGTTTATGGTCTGGGGGGCATCAGCCCCAGCATTTT.

This chain joins TRBV9 and TRBJ2-5; 10 nucleotides line up with TRBD1. The V segment lost 1 base and the J segment 5 bases; nucleotides outside the gene matches: 11. The V gene's germline CDR1 is SGDLS and CDR2 YYNGEE. The CDR3 is 17 amino acids. CDR3 in amino acids: CASSVNPDRGHWETQYF. DNA for the CDR3: TGTGCCAGCAGCGTAAACCCCGACAGGGGGCATTGGGAGACCCAGTACTTC.

The V and J genes are TRBV6-5 and TRBJ1-2, with 10 bases fitting TRBD1. The germline V gene encodes CDR1 MNHEY and CDR2 SVGAGI. Trimming at V came to 6 bases and at J to 8 bases, leaving 9 bases not matched to a gene. The CDR3 totals 14 residues. The CDR3 region is CASRSPGTGAGYTF. The CDR3 nucleotides read TGTGCCAGCAGAAGCCCCGGGACAGGGGCCGGCTACACCTTC.

This chain connects TRBV2 to TRBJ2-1; the D is unclear. The V gene lost 4 bases and the J gene lost 3 bases, with 7 bases spanning the gap. The V gene's germline CDR1 is SNHLY and CDR2 FYNNEI. This CDR3 comprises 13 residues. CDR3 bases: TGTGCCAGCAGTGCAGGAGACTACAATGAGCAGTTCTTC. Protein product: CASSAGDYNEQFF.

CDR3 region: CASKTALVTGELFF. The CDR3 nucleotides are TGTGCCAGCAAAACTGCGTTGGTCACCGGGGAGCTGTTTTTT. The chain has TRBV5-6 and TRBJ2-2, with D unresolved. This CDR3 has 14 residues. Per germline, CDR1 SGHDT and CDR2 YYEEEE. The germline V and J ends were trimmed by 6 bases and 4 bases, with 13 bases remaining between them. Full variable domain (missing parts from reference TRBV5-6 and TRBJ2-2): DAGVTQSPTHLIKTRGQQVTLRCSPKSGHDTVSWYQQALGQGPQFIFQYYEEEERQRGNFPDRFSGHQFPNYSSELNVNALLLGDSALYLCASKTALVTGELFFGEGSRLTVL.

The rearrangement joins TRBV5-6 to TRBJ2-7, with D unresolved. Trimming shortened V by 0 bases and J by 3 bases, and 10 bases separated the two germline ends. This CDR3 has 14 amino acids. Per germline, CDR1 SGHDT and CDR2 YYEEEE. In DNA form, the CDR3 reads TGTGCCAGCAGCTTGGGAGGTTCGATCTACGAGCAGTACTTC. Its protein is CASSLGGSIYEQYF.

This rearrangement joins TRBV2 to TRBJ2-7; D is ambiguous. V lost 3 bases to trimming and J lost 3 bases, with 3 bases between them. The length of the CDR3 is 11 residues. Germline CDR1 reads SNHLY; CDR2 reads FYNNEI. CDR3: CASSDNYEQYF. DNA for the CDR3: TGTGCCAGCAGTGACAACTACGAGCAGTACTTC.

A single count supports this clone. The chain links TRBV28 to TRBJ2-7; perhaps TRBD2 as D (5 bases). Germline CDR1 is MDHEN and CDR2 is SYDVKM. This CDR3 is 16 amino acids long. V was clipped by 5 bases and J by 4 bases, with 21 bases between them. CDR3 sequence (DNA): TGTGCCAGCAGTCGCCTAGACTACCGCCGGGGTTACGAGCAGTACTTC. This sequence encodes CASSRLDYRRGYEQYF.

CDR3 residues: CASSFEGVGTEAFF. The CDR3, as DNA: TGTGCCAGCAGCTTTGAAGGGGTTGGGACTGAAGCTTTCTTT. The V gene is TRBV7-9, the J gene TRBJ1-1, with D possibly matching TRBD1 (5 bases). Germline assignment: CDR1 SEHNR and CDR2 FQNEAQ (reference sequence). The CDR3 length is 14 residues. Deletions cut 3 bases from V and 5 bases from J, with 13 bases between.

The rearrangement uses TRBV6-5 and TRBJ2-2, with 11 bases fitting TRBD1. Germline lookup yields CDR1 MNHEY and CDR2 SVGAGI. The CDR3 sequence is 15 residues long. V shed 6 bases, J shed 6 bases, and the junction held 6 bases outside the gene matches. CDR3 nucleotide sequence: TGTGCCAGCAGCCGGACAGGGGGCCTCGCCGGGGAGCTGTTTTTT. Translation gives CASSRTGGLAGELFF.